The rows below give T cell receptor beta chains drawn from one sample of a study of technical replicates of blood from several donors. Measured with immunoSEQ multiplex PCR; TCRdb has only the in-frame clones, and not every one. Of 80,000 to 95,000 clones in the sample, approximately 96% were seen once. Sequencing input: T cells isolated from PBMCs. The receptors were sampled from a human donor in good health. Both conserved end residues are part of each CDR3. The order of the fields is clone size, J gene, V gene, D gene, CDR3 DNA, CDR3 protein. D genes are given only for firm matches. The size field is filled for only some rows; it gives once, few, many or a size class.

. TRBJ2-7 TRBV4-2 . TGTGCCAGCAGCCAAAGCGACAGACCTTACGAGCAGTACTTC CASSQSDRPYEQYF
. TRBJ1-2 TRBV5-7 TRBD1 TGTGCCAGCAGCTTGGCGGGACAGGGGAACGGCTACACCTTC CASSLAGQGNGYTF
. TRBJ2-1 TRBV5-1 . TGCGCCAGCAGCTTGAAACTAGTCGGCCCCTATGAGCAGTTCTTC CASSLKLVGPYEQFF
. TRBJ2-1 TRBV7-2 TRBD2 TGTGCCAGCGTGCTAGCGGGCCTCTGGGGGAATGAGCAGTTCTTC CASVLAGLWGNEQFF
. TRBJ2-5 TRBV13 TRBD1 TGTGCCAGCAGCCACCGGGGTGCAGGGGGTTTAGAGACCCAGTACTTC CASSHRGAGGLETQYF
. TRBJ2-7 TRBV9 TRBD1 TGTGCCAGCAGCGTAGGACAGGGGGTTCACGAGCAGTACTTC CASSVGQGVHEQYF
. TRBJ1-1 TRBV18 . TGTGCCAGCTCACCACTCCCCACCACAGCTCTCGGCACTGAAGCTTTCTTT CASSPLPTTALGTEAFF
. TRBJ1-2 TRBV28 . TGTGCCAGCAGTTTTTCAGTAAACTATGGCTACACCTTC CASSFSVNYGYTF
. TRBJ1-5 TRBV19 . TGTGCCAGTAGTATAGATACAGAGGGCTGGGGAGTACAGCCCCAGCATTTT CASSIDTEGWGVQPQHF
. TRBJ2-2 TRBV2 TRBD1 TGTGCCAGCAGTGGAGAACAGGGGCCCGGGGAGCTGTTTTTT CASSGEQGPGELFF
once TRBJ2-1 TRBV9 TRBD2 TGTGCCAGCAGCCGTTTAGCGGGAGATACCCCCCATGAGCAGTTCTTC CASSRLAGDTPHEQFF
. TRBJ1-5 TRBV5-1 . TGCGCCAGCAGCTTCAACGGCTATAGCGACCAGCCCCAGCATTTT CASSFNGYSDQPQHF